The source of this T cell receptor beta chain is a study of blood T cell repertoires in COVID-19. V shed 0 bases and J shed 3 bases, with 10 bases lying between them. The CDR3 is 15 amino acids. From germline, CDR1 is SGHRS and CDR2 YFSETQ. In the study's own analysis: From reference gene primer amplification, estimates of nucleated cell counts were derived. Data came from immunoSEQ multiplex PCR; TCRdb stores just in-frame clones and leaves some out. V and J calls and clone size are copied from that table; D and trimming were computed from the DNA. Of about 260,000 clones detected, around nine tenths appear once; the ten largest clones hold roughly 9.8%.

This sequence originates from a man aged 35-49 years who had recovered from COVID-19. Sequencing was done on a sample of peripheral blood. V usage is TRBV5-1 and J usage is TRBJ2-1; a possible D gene is TRBD2 (5 bases). CDR3 in DNA: TGCGCCAGCAGCTTGGGTGGGAGAAGCTACAATGAGCAGTTCTTC. This gives the protein CASSLGGRSYNEQFF.